The TCR beta chain described here comes from a study of T cells after yellow fever vaccination. On the study more broadly: Fractions of limited cellularity were prepared by means of SMART-Seq v4 Ultra Low Input.

Overall study findings and caveats: Abundant contaminating clonotypes from the bulk population could appear in FACS-sorted repertoires. It was the secondary response that reached its peak faster, day 5 versus 15, but it was weaker.

Using its own MiXCR run on the 5' RACE reads, TCRdb lists one record per CDR3 protein. The profile shows more than 25,000 distinct CDR3 sequences, 4% to 5.5% of them singletons. The length of the CDR3 is 16 residues. The germline V gene encodes CDR1 SGHTA and CDR2 FQGNSA. A note on this clonotype: Sequence at one end of the junction differs from germline and may be a read error.

The TCR originated in a man between 18 and 29 years old who received the YFV17D yellow fever vaccine. J is TRBJ1-4 and V is TRBV7-2; TRBD1 is a possible D gene (6 bases). The sample in question was PBMCs, either bulk or a sorted T-cell subset (CD4+, CD8+, memory, or dextramer-sorted; not recorded which), obtained on the day of the yellow fever booster vaccination. CDR3 in amino acids: CASSLGGGRANEKLFF. The CDR3 bases are TGTGCTAGCAGCTTAGGGGGTGGACGGGCGAATGAAAAACTGTTTTTT.